The T cell receptor (beta chain) under discussion was sequenced for a study of T cell responses to AZD1222 COVID-19 vaccine (dated by TCRdb to the early 2020s). Broadly, across the study: A total of 233 trial participants underwent TCR sequencing, of whom 207 received two doses of AZD1222 and 26 received two doses of the MenACWY control vaccine. Trial participants were enrolled by age into 18-55, 56-69 and 70-plus year subgroups, with around 150, 28 and 57 TCR-sequenced participants respectively. Results the study describes overall, beyond this receptor: After two AZD1222 doses, spike-specific TCR breadth and depth were significantly higher than at day 0 and than in MenACWY recipients. Reportedly, close to half of the unique spike-specific TCRs recognized epitopes lying outside the regions that are mutated in the B.1.351 and B.1.1.7 variants. Only six AZD1222 recipients were SARS-CoV-2 seropositive at baseline, limiting conclusions about previously exposed vaccinees. Because no day 14 peak-response samples were available, repertoires were characterized only after the peak T cell response. Participants were mostly white British, with more females than males. The authors suggested clonal diversity may have been underestimated. The 56-69-year group was small, and its depth increase did not reach significance, likely because of low power. CD4 TCRs associated with the vaccine covered the entire spike protein, and the dominant responses were in regions 160-218 and 743-854.

Comment on this clone: This receptor's antigen is unknown. It has no much larger one-base neighbor in the sample; base qualities were not kept.

The CDR3 regions of human TCRbeta chains were subjected to immunosequencing. The published analysis was carried out like this. TCRs in the repertoires were matched against a reference library of SARS-CoV-2-specific TCRs that had been generated with the MIRA antigen-specificity platform. Breadth meant the fraction of unique TCRs that were SARS-CoV-2-associated, whereas depth meant the fraction of total T cells that were SARS-CoV-2-associated. Each spike-specific TCR was assigned to its reactive spike region and to a CD4 or CD8 class using the MIRA data. Log10-transformed breadth and depth values were compared by one-way ANOVA with Sidak's multiple comparisons tests. In its TCRdb copy, this immuneACCESS table keeps in-frame sequences only and misses some clones. Where compared with another copy, unresolved V genes explain less than half of these, and the others have no known cause. V and J calls and clone size are given by that table; D and trimming were obtained from the DNA. For this sample there are about 140,000 clones; 90% to 95% appear just once. 3% to 4.5% of the sample rests with the top ten.

The junction shows trimming of 8 bases on V and 1 base on J, and the gene matches do not reach 7 bases of it. According to the germline V gene (reference sequence), CDR1 reads MNHEY and CDR2 reads SMNVEV. The CDR3 goes from the cysteine to the phenylalanine over 14 residues. Just the 42-base CDR3 DNA is kept, in frame starting at base 1. The time point label, read with the paper, signifies: about 28 days (+/-7) after the second vaccine dose. AZD1222 recipients whose second dose came at about 4 weeks and those whose second dose came at about 12 weeks were combined into one group, since spike-specific TCR depth and breadth did not differ between the two schedules. Vaccinee samples were obtained from the UK trials COV001 and COV002, which included a single-blind randomized controlled phase 2/3 trial of AZD1222 (ChAdOx1 nCoV-19) in healthy adults. For TCRbeta chain sequencing, PBMC samples were collected from trial participants at day 0 and at day 28 after the second dose.

Sequencing used peripheral blood, obtained 28 days after the second AZD1222 dose. The rearrangement joined TRBV27 to TRBJ2-7, and TRBD1 matches 8 of the central bases. This sequence was found in an adult who received the AZD1222 COVID-19 vaccine. The DNA reads as follows: TGTGCCAGCGGCGAGACAGGGGCGTCCTACGAGCAGTACTTC. Translated, this is CASGETGASYEQYF.